This entry features one T cell receptor beta chain sequence. Its antigen remains undetermined. Per-base quality was not reported, and no clone a single base away is much larger than it. This specimen comes from a study of cytotoxic CD8 clonotypes in ibrutinib-treated CLL (dated by TCRdb to the early 2020s). Looking at the study overall: The cohort had around twelve relapsed/refractory and roughly 14 treatment-naive patients; 17 to 18 were IGHV unmutated. Partial responses were observed in 24 patients and complete responses in 2; after a median follow-up of roughly 62 months, remission was maintained in about 15 patients and progression was observed in roughly twelve. Response samples were obtained after a median of roughly eleven months of treatment, with a range of roughly 6 to 36 months. Samples averaged approximately 240,000 productive templates and 94,082 productive rearrangements. Longitudinal samples were available for about 30% of the roughly 90 trial participants. Cryopreserved peripheral blood mononuclear cells were collected at three points: before therapy, at response, and at either sustained remission or disease progression. Every sample from remission and from progressive disease was obtained while the patients were still on ibrutinib. The investigation overall reported the following: An increase in clonality was observed at ibrutinib response, with clonality remaining stable during sustained remission and falling back toward baseline at progression. Sampling times were not matched between patients in sustained remission and patients whose disease was progressing, and lymph node repertoires were not examined. At baseline, clonality was higher than in age-matched healthy donors and showed a strong correlation with circulating CD8+ T-cell counts. Public clonotypes were rare and either shrank or stayed stable during treatment, and the rise in clonality at ibrutinib response reflected expansion of private clonotypes.

Between the V and J ends, shortened by 7 bases and 2 bases respectively, the junction contains 15 bases. Per the germline V gene, MDHEN is the CDR1 and SYDVKM is the CDR2. Including the terminal cysteine and phenylalanine, the CDR3 comprises 16 residues. This entry keeps only the CDR3 DNA: 48 bases, framed from base 1. The goal of deep resolution MiSeq sequencing was a depth between 1 in 1 million and 1 in 200,000 T cells, and coverage averaged 10x per clonotype. The immunoSEQ hsTCRB Kit was used to generate the TCR beta libraries. As for how the authors treated the data: ImmunoSEQ Data Assistant and ImmunoSEQ Analyzer were used for data analysis, and V, D and J genes were assigned according to IMGT definitions. Clonality was computed as one minus normalized Shannon entropy of productive rearrangement frequencies, ranging from 0 to 1. Only overrepresented clonotypes making up at least 0.05% of the repertoire of each patient were included in the public clonotype analysis. Fewer than 15 repertoires from age-matched healthy donors, obtained from immuneACCESS, served as clonality controls. TCRdb obtained this table from immuneACCESS and retained in-frame rearrangements with V and J assigned. These tables miss some clones; where compared with another copy, unresolved V genes account for less than half of the shortfall, and the remainder is unexplained. That table is the source of V, J and clone size, and D and trimming were worked out from the DNA. This sample is represented by about 140,000 clones; approximately 80% of them were singletons. The biggest ten clones account for about 29% of the sample.

The sample's time point, from its label and the paper: approximately eleven months on ibrutinib. For TCR beta library preparation, approximately 2 micrograms of genomic DNA were extracted from the cryopreserved PBMCs. Longitudinal blood samples from CLL patients on ibrutinib monotherapy were analyzed using high-throughput TCR beta sequencing. The patients took part in an open-label, single-center phase 2 trial of ibrutinib monotherapy. The TCR originated in a human donor with chronic lymphocytic leukemia. The sample here was PBMCs, taken after 12 months of ibrutinib treatment. The rearrangement combines TRBV28 with TRBJ2-6; a tentative D match to TRBD1 spans 7 bases. The CDR3 here reads CASTAGGTAGANVLTF. The DNA reads as follows: TGTGCCAGCACAGCAGGAGGGACAGCTGGGGCCAACGTCCTGACTTTC.